This T cell receptor (beta chain) was captured by sequencing in a study of cytomegalovirus exposure and HLA in healthy donors. About the study: Of the donors genotyped, a few hundred in all, over 80% fell in the Caucasian-associated ancestry cluster.

The CDR3 is 15 amino acids. Germline assignment: CDR1 MNHNY and CDR2 SVGAGI (reference sequence). With 6 bases clipped from V and 2 bases from J, the junction kept 9 bases outside the gene matches. Amplification used 60 Vbeta primers and 13 Jbeta primers. Generated by immunoSEQ multiplex PCR, the TCRdb table keeps only in-frame clones and is missing some. This sample has about 99,000 clones, with around 80% found just once. Overall study findings and caveats: The authors considered a cluster of highly shared sequence variants likely to be a sequencing artifact. V- and J-gene trimming of TCR beta was linked (in a later analysis) to a missense DCLRE1C variant.

Concerning this clone: Its target is unknown.

The chain joins TRBV6-6 to TRBJ2-5; TRBD1 matches at 7 bases. The sequenced material came from PBMCs. This sequence originates from a woman between 40 and 50 years old in good health and CMV-seronegative. CDR3 bases: TGTGCCAGCAGCATTCCCAGGACAGGTCAAGAGACCCAGTACTTC. Its translation: CASSIPRTGQETQYF.